Listed here are 31 T cell receptor beta chains from one sample, sequenced in a study of blood T cells in healthy people across ages. It was with a sample-barcoded 5' primer and a J-beta primer mix that a second PCR of roughly 7 to 12 cycles was run. Via MiXCR, TCRdb re-called the 5' RACE reads, giving one row per CDR3 protein. The sample lists more than 550,000 distinct CDR3 sequences; roughly 20% were seen once. The source material was blood. The receptors were sampled from a man between 65 and 80 years old in good health.

This clonotype was seen more than once but under ten times. The CDR3 coding sequence is TGTGCCAGCAGTCCGACACCAAACTCCTACGAGCAGTACTTC. This translates into CASSPTPNSYEQYF. This chain uses TRBV6-5 with TRBJ2-5; the D is unclear. Judging by the DNA end, TRBJ2-7 fits better; the J call may be wrong. The CDR3 extends over 14 amino acids. From germline, CDR1 is MNHEY and CDR2 SVGAGI.

This clonotype was observed a handful of times. The chain joins TRBV10-3 to TRBJ1-1, with 9 bases that match TRBD1. Unmatched junction bases numbered 15, after V lost 4 bases and J lost 0 bases. This CDR3 has 19 residues. Germline CDR1 and CDR2: ENHRY and SYGVKD. The CDR3 coding sequence is TGTGCCATCAGTGCGCTTTCCGGGACAGGGAGTAAAATGAACACTGAAGCTTTCTTT. It codes for CAISALSGTGSKMNTEAFF.

This clonotype was found a few times. J is TRBJ2-2 and V is TRBV5-6; unclear D gene. Trimming took 5 bases from V and 1 from J, leaving 15 bases between them. In germline, CDR1 is SGHDT, CDR2 YYEEEE. CDR3 length: 16 amino acids. Here the CDR3 reads CASSPSWSGNTGELFF. In nucleotides, the CDR3 is TGTGCCAGCAGTCCGAGTTGGTCGGGGAACACCGGGGAGCTGTTTTTT.

This rearrangement joins TRBV18 to TRBJ2-7; 8 nucleotides match TRBD2. Germline CDR1 reads KGHSH; CDR2 reads LQKENI. V shed 3 bases and J 4 bases; nucleotides not matched to a gene: 5. The CDR3 length is 14 residues. CDR3 sequence reads: CASSPRGALYEQYF. CDR3 DNA sequence: TGTGCCAGCTCACCGCGGGGGGCACTTTACGAGCAGTACTTC. Looking up the rest from reference TRBV18 and TRBJ2-7 gives the full variable domain: NAGVMQNPRHLVRRRGQEARLRCSPMKGHSHVYWYRQLPEEGLKFMVYLQKENIIDESGMPKERFSAEFPKEGPSILRIQQVVRGDSAAYFCASSPRGALYEQYFGPGTRLTVT.

In nucleotides, the CDR3 is TGCGCCAGCAGCTCGGCTAGCGGGGGGGTGAACACCGGGGAGCTGTTTTTT. It codes for CASSSASGGVNTGELFF. The J gene is TRBJ2-2, the V gene TRBV5-1; the match to TRBD2 covers 12 bases. The V gene's germline CDR1 is SGHRS and CDR2 YFSETQ. The CDR3 runs to 17 residues. Trimming removed 3 bases from V and 1 base from J; junction bases left unmatched: 4.

The rearrangement uses TRBV21-1 and TRBJ2-1. TRBV21-1 corresponds to a pseudogene. The CDR3 is 10 residues long. Here the CDR3 DNA reads TGTGCCAGCCAGCTGAATGAGCAGTTCTTC. Translated, it gives CASQLNEQFF.

This clonotype was seen a handful of times. The chain carries TRBV2 and TRBJ2-7; 12 nucleotides align to TRBD1. There are 16 residues in the CDR3. J lost 6 bases, V lost 0 bases, and 6 bases had no gene match. CDR1 is SNHLY and CDR2 is FYNNEI in the germline V gene. The CDR3 DNA is TGTGCCAGCAGTGAAGCGCTGGGGACAGGGGGCATCGAGCAGTACTTC. Translating it yields CASSEALGTGGIEQYF.

This sequence joins TRBV20-1 and TRBJ1-1, with D hard to call. The CDR3 is made up of 12 amino acids. Trimming shortened V by 5 bases and J by 3 bases, and 10 bases separated the two germline ends. CDR1 and CDR2 from the germline V gene are DFQATT and SNEGSKA (reference sequence). The CDR3 region is CSAPRSHTEAFF. CDR3 nucleotides: TGCAGTGCTCCGCGGTCCCACACTGAAGCTTTCTTT.

This clonotype turned up a few times. The V gene is TRBV5-6, the J gene TRBJ2-2; 9 bases match TRBD2. The CDR3 spans 16 residues. The germline CDR1 and CDR2 sequences are SGHDT and YYEEEE. V lost 1 base and J lost 3; bases outside the gene matches: 4. CDR3 bases: TGTGCCAGCAGCTTGCGAGCGGGGGGCTACACCGGGGAGCTGTTTTTT. Protein: CASSLRAGGYTGELFF.

This clonotype was observed a handful of times. The chain joins TRBV6-6 to TRBJ1-1, with D uncertain. CDR1 and CDR2 from the germline V gene are MNHNY and SVGAGI (reference sequence). V was clipped by 6 bases and J by 5 bases, with 10 bases between them. CDR3 size: 12 residues. The CDR3 nucleotides read TGTGCCAGCAGGCCACAGAGGACTGAAGCTTTCTTT. Its protein is CASRPQRTEAFF.

This clonotype has a count of ten or more. This chain joins TRBV12-3 or TRBV12-4 and TRBJ2-5; 10 bases are shared with TRBD2. The DNA matches TRBJ2-1 better at its end, which makes the J call doubtful. CDR3 length: 14 residues. The DNA for the CDR3 is TGTGCCAGCAGTCTGGGACTAGCGAGAACGGAGCAGTTCTTC. Translating it yields CASSLGLARTEQFF.

This clonotype was recorded at least ten times. The CDR3, as DNA: TGTGCCAGCAGGGAGCTAGCTGGCGGAGGGGCAGAGACCCAGTACTTC. Residues: CASRELAGGGAETQYF. This chain connects TRBV28 to TRBJ2-5; D perhaps matches TRBD2 (6 bases). Germline CDR1 is MDHEN and CDR2 is SYDVKM. The CDR3 extends over 16 amino acids. Trimming removed 6 bases at V and 4 bases at J, with 21 bases between.

This sequence joins TRBV7-2 and TRBJ1-2, with no clear D. This CDR3 is 17 amino acids long. V was cut by 0 bases and J by 0 bases, with 14 bases left in between. Germline-derived CDR1 and CDR2 are SGHTA and FQGNSA. Written as DNA, the CDR3 is TGTGCCAGCAGCTTAGCGTTATTAGAACAGACTAACTATGGCTACACCTTC. Translating gives CASSLALLEQTNYGYTF.

DNA for the CDR3: TGTGCCAGTAGGGGACGCTCGAGAAACACTGAAGCTTTCTTT. Protein sequence: CASRGRSRNTEAFF. The V call is TRBV19, the J call TRBJ1-1; maybe TRBD1 (5 bases). This CDR3 is built from 14 residues. The germline V gene has CDR1 LNHDA and CDR2 SQIVND (reference sequence). V was shortened by 6 bases and J by 2 bases, with 13 bases between the two germline ends.

This clonotype came up once. One end of the junction is discordant with germline, which a read error may explain. The V call is TRBV2, the J call TRBJ2-5, with a tentative D call TRBD1 (5 bases). The CDR3 has 15 residues. CDR1 SNHLY and CDR2 FYNNEI come from the germline V gene. The CDR3 coding sequence is TGTGCCGGCAGCGACCAGGGTGGGTTAGGGGAGACCCAGTACTTC. This sequence encodes CAGSDQGGLGETQYF.

The chain recombines TRBV5-1 with TRBJ2-2; D ambiguous. The CDR3 sequence is 17 residues long. V was clipped by 0 bases and J by 0 bases, with 12 bases between them. Germline V lookup: CDR1 SGHRS, CDR2 YFSETQ. The CDR3 DNA follows: TGCGCCAGCAGCTTGGTTGGAGCTCAGTCGAACACCGGGGAGCTGTTTTTT. Protein: CASSLVGAQSNTGELFF. The variable domain in full, with the rest retrieved from reference TRBV5-1 and TRBJ2-2, is KAGVTQTPRYLIKTRGQQVTLSCSPISGHRSVSWYQQTPGQGLQFLFEYFSETQRNKGNFPGRFSGRQFSNSRSEMNVSTLELGDSALYLCASSLVGAQSNTGELFFGEGSRLTVL.

This clonotype has only one observation. This sequence joins TRBV7-9 and TRBJ1-4; D uncertain. The CDR3 extends over 14 amino acids. With 4 bases removed from V and 6 bases from J, the gap between germline ends came to 12 bases. Germline lookup yields CDR1 SEHNR and CDR2 FQNEAQ (reference sequence). CDR3 in amino acids: CASSYLGFDEKLFF. The CDR3 coding sequence is TGTGCCAGCAGCTACTTGGGGTTCGATGAAAAACTGTTTTTT.

The chain uses TRBV19 and TRBJ1-4, with D perhaps TRBD1 (5 bases). The germline V gene has CDR1 LNHDA and CDR2 SQIVND (reference sequence). This CDR3 contains 15 residues. The V gene lost 6 bases and the J gene lost 5 bases, with 16 bases spanning the gap. The CDR3 is CASSPKSWGNEKLFF. CDR3 nucleotide sequence: TGTGCCAGTAGCCCAAAATCGTGGGGGAATGAAAAACTGTTTTTT.

The chain carries TRBV23-1 and TRBJ2-1; D might be TRBD2 (6 bases). TRBV23-1 is an ORF for which the function is uncertain. V was shortened by 4 bases and J by 9 bases, with 28 bases between the two germline ends. The CDR3 has 18 residues. The CDR3 loop is CASSRRSGVQTSLSEQFF. DNA for the CDR3: TGCGCCAGCAGTCGCAGATCGGGTGTGCAGACTAGTCTCAGTGAGCAGTTCTTC.

This clonotype was seen at least ten times. The CDR3 here is CASSWDRSSYEQYF. The CDR3 region has the DNA TGTGCCAGCAGCTGGGACCGGAGCTCCTACGAGCAGTACTTC. The J gene is TRBJ2-7, the V gene TRBV7-8; D might be TRBD1 or TRBD2, each matching 5 bases. This CDR3 contains 14 residues. Trimming pared 4 bases from V and 0 bases from J, leaving 10 bases between. Germline CDR1 is SGHVS and CDR2 is FQNEAQ. The full variable domain, completed using reference TRBV7-8 and TRBJ2-7, is GAGVSQSPRYKVAKRGQDVALRCDPISGHVSLFWYQQALGQGPEFLTYFQNEAQLDKSGLPSDRFFAERPEGSVSTLKIQRTQQEDSAVYLCASSWDRSSYEQYFGPGTRLTVT.

This clonotype has just a few counts. This rearrangement joins TRBV4-3 to TRBJ2-3; D gene uncertain. The V and J ends lost 0 bases and 4 bases respectively, with 8 bases between them. CDR1 and CDR2 (germline): LGHNA, YSLEER. This CDR3 region has 14 residues. CDR3 region: CASSQDSYPDTQYF. CDR3 DNA: TGCGCCAGCAGCCAAGATTCGTACCCAGATACGCAGTATTTT.

The DNA of the CDR3 is TGTGCCAGCAGTTACCGCCCCGGACAGGGTAAACGGAGTGGCTACACCTTC. Protein: CASSYRPGQGKRSGYTF. The chain is built from TRBV6-6 and TRBJ1-2, with 8 bases lining up with TRBD1. Trimming at V came to 2 bases and at J to 7 bases, leaving 15 bases not matched to a gene. The CDR3 runs to 17 residues. Germline V gives CDR1 MNHNY, CDR2 SVGAGI (reference sequence).

This clonotype has just a few counts. The chain is built from TRBV14 and TRBJ1-1, with D uncertain. Germline V lookup: CDR1 SGHDN, CDR2 FVKESK. The germline V and J ends were trimmed by 5 bases and 1 base, with 2 bases remaining between them. The CDR3 consists of 11 residues. CDR3 loop: CASSTNTEAFF. For the CDR3, the DNA is TGTGCCAGCAGCACGAACACTGAAGCTTTCTTT.

The chain couples TRBV7-2 to TRBJ1-2; D might be TRBD1 (5 bases). CDR3 length: 14 residues. From germline, CDR1 is SGHTA and CDR2 FQGNSA. Trimming removed 1 base from V and 12 bases from J, with 18 bases in between. The CDR3 loop reads CASSLVASRWGHTF. The CDR3 DNA follows: TGTGCCAGCAGCTTAGTAGCATCTCGGTGGGGCCACACCTTC.

The chain links TRBV12-3 or TRBV12-4 to TRBJ2-1; D gene unclear. The CDR3 is 13 residues long. V was shortened by 5 bases and J by 5 bases, with 10 bases between the two germline ends. CDR3 sequence (DNA): TGTGCCAGCAGTCCCCGACCCGACAATGAGCAGTTCTTC. It translates to CASSPRPDNEQFF.

The genes are TRBV7-9 and TRBJ2-7; possibly TRBD2 for D (6 bases). Germline CDR1 reads SEHNR; CDR2 reads FQNEAQ (reference sequence). The CDR3 has 15 residues. The V and J ends lost 4 bases and 4 bases respectively, with 17 bases between them. The CDR3 loop reads CASSSTWTGDYEQYV. The CDR3, as DNA: TGTGCCAGCAGCTCGACCTGGACGGGAGATTACGAGCAGTACGTC.

This clonotype was counted only a few times. The chain is built from TRBV28 and TRBJ2-7; 7 positions agree with TRBD2. V lost 2 bases, J lost 0 bases, and 13 bases stayed unmatched. The CDR3 covers 18 residues. Germline loops: CDR1 MDHEN, CDR2 SYDVKM. CDR3 amino acids: CASSLGWEGTTPSYEQYF. CDR3 bases: TGTGCCAGCAGTTTAGGCTGGGAGGGGACCACCCCCTCCTACGAGCAGTACTTC.

A few counts support this clonotype. V usage is TRBV5-1 and J usage is TRBJ2-1; unclear D gene. V lost 0 bases and J 5 bases, leaving 9 bases between the germline ends. The CDR3 is made up of 14 amino acids. Germline-derived CDR1 and CDR2 are SGHRS and YFSETQ. The CDR3 nucleotides read TGCGCCAGCAGCTTGGGTGGGCAGCACAATGAGCAGTTCTTC. As protein: CASSLGGQHNEQFF.

For the CDR3, the DNA is TGTGCCAGCAGCCAAGACTGGGGTCGCACAGATACGCAGTATTTT. Protein: CASSQDWGRTDTQYF. The V call is TRBV4-2, the J call TRBJ2-3; D remains unclear. Germline V lookup: CDR1 LGHNA, CDR2 YNFKEQ. The CDR3 sequence is 15 residues long. The V gene lost 0 bases and the J gene lost 1 base, with 8 bases spanning the gap.

This clonotype was observed many times. The V gene is TRBV12-3 or TRBV12-4, the J gene TRBJ2-3, with a tentative D call TRBD1 (8 bases). Trimming took off 5 bases at V and 4 bases at J, with 13 bases between the two ends. The CDR3 loop spans 14 amino acids. The CDR3 here is CASSRTGRADTQYF. In nucleotides, the CDR3 is TGTGCCAGCAGTCGGACAGGGAGGGCAGATACGCAGTATTTT.

In its sample, this clonotype was seen a few times. CDR3 nucleotides: TGTGCCAGCAAAACAGACCCTAGCACAGATACGCAGTATTTT. The encoded protein is CASKTDPSTDTQYF. The V gene is TRBV12-3 or TRBV12-4, the J gene TRBJ2-3, with unresolved D. The germline V and J ends were trimmed by 7 bases and 0 bases, with 11 bases remaining between them. This CDR3 region has 14 residues.